The 28 T cell receptor beta chains presented below share a single source sample, sequenced in a study. Via MiXCR, TCRdb re-called the 5' RACE reads, giving one row per CDR3 protein. The data show tens of thousands of distinct CDR3 sequences, with 25% to 30% seen just once and around 3.5% held by the top ten. Sequences were obtained from memory CD4+ T cells sorted from a lymph node. Subset meaning: memory CD4+ T cells, CD4+CD45RO+CD25-. The receptor source for this set is a female donor with breast cancer.

This clonotype was recorded a few times. J is TRBJ2-7 and V is TRBV9; D is uncertain. The germline V and J ends were trimmed by 9 bases and 12 bases, with 16 bases remaining between them. CDR1 is SGDLS and CDR2 is YYNGEE in the germline V gene. The CDR3 extends over 10 amino acids. For the CDR3, the DNA is TGTGCCATCCCCAGCAGCAGTTGGTACTTC. Translation gives CAIPSSSWYF.

The genes are TRBV5-1 and TRBJ1-6, with a weak D call TRBD1 (6 bases). V was trimmed by 0 bases and J by 7 bases, leaving 11 bases between them. The V gene's germline CDR1 is SGHRS and CDR2 YFSETQ. CDR3 length: 15 amino acids. Here the CDR3 reads CASSLDRGGNSPLHF. The CDR3 DNA reads TGCGCCAGCAGCTTGGACAGAGGGGGAAATTCACCCCTCCACTTT.

This clonotype has just a few counts. The chain recombines TRBV6-5 with TRBJ1-1; D might be TRBD1 (5 bases). This CDR3 comprises 12 residues. V shed 5 bases and J shed 4 bases, with 8 bases lying between them. The germline V gene has CDR1 MNHEY and CDR2 SVGAGI. In DNA form, the CDR3 reads TGTGCCAGCAGTCGGGACCTCACTGAAGCTTTCTTT. This sequence encodes CASSRDLTEAFF.

This clonotype has at least ten counts. The CDR3 nucleotides read TGTGCCAGCAGCGCGACAGGGTCTGACACTGAAGCTTTCTTT. It translates to CASSATGSDTEAFF. V usage is TRBV7-3 and J usage is TRBJ1-1, with 7 bases lining up with TRBD1. CDR3 size: 14 residues. V lost 5 bases, J lost 3 bases, and 6 bases stayed unmatched. Germline V gives CDR1 SGHTA, CDR2 FQGTGA.

The rearrangement joins TRBV6-1 to TRBJ1-1; the D gene is possibly TRBD1 (6 bases). Trimming took 7 bases from V and 1 from J, leaving 19 bases between them. The CDR3 sequence is 16 residues long. From germline, CDR1 is MNHNS and CDR2 SASEGT. The CDR3 reads CASKYSRTVTNTEAFF. The CDR3 DNA reads TGTGCCAGCAAATACTCCCGGACAGTCACGAACACTGAAGCTTTCTTT.

The CDR3 loop is CSVEDEGGTQYF. In DNA form, the CDR3 reads TGCAGCGTTGAAGATGAAGGGGGGACCCAGTACTTC. The rearrangement uses TRBV29-1 and TRBJ2-5; a possible D gene is TRBD1 (6 bases). The CDR3 runs to 12 residues. V shed 0 bases and J shed 7 bases, with 9 bases lying between them. CDR1 is SQVTM and CDR2 is ANQGSEA in the germline V gene.

This clonotype has at least ten counts. V and J are TRBV29-1 and TRBJ2-1, with D possibly matching TRBD2 (5 bases). The CDR3 totals 14 residues. V was trimmed by 4 bases and J by 0 bases, leaving 10 bases between them. CDR1 SQVTM and CDR2 ANQGSEA come from the germline V gene. The CDR3 nucleotides are TGCAGCGTTGTGAGAACTAGCTCCTACAATGAGCAGTTCTTC. Its protein is CSVVRTSSYNEQFF.

Regarding this clonotype: Since the CDR3 does not end with the conserved phenylalanine or tryptophan, this likely comes from a read error. The rearrangement joins TRBV6-5 to TRBJ2-3, with 8 nucleotides matching TRBD2. The CDR3 contains 16 residues. Trimming cost V 2 bases and J 2 bases; bases outside gene matches: 6. The germline V gene encodes CDR1 MNHEY and CDR2 SVGAGI. The CDR3 sequence is CASSYGLRGDTDTQYL. The CDR3 DNA reads TGTGCCAGCAGTTACGGTTTGCGGGGGGACACAGATACGCAGTATCTT.

V usage is TRBV6-5 and J usage is TRBJ2-1; D is perhaps TRBD1 (6 bases). Germline values: CDR1 MNHEY, CDR2 SVGAGI. Trimming shortened V by 6 bases and J by 10 bases, and 13 bases separated the two germline ends. CDR3 size: 12 residues. This chain's CDR3 is CASSSPGTEQFF. Here the CDR3 DNA reads TGTGCCAGCAGCTCCCCGGGGACAGAGCAGTTCTTC.

This clonotype was observed a few times. The V and J genes are TRBV10-3 and TRBJ2-2; 7 nucleotides line up with TRBD2. This CDR3 has 18 amino acids. Germline CDR1 reads ENHRY; CDR2 reads SYGVKD. V shed 10 bases, J shed 0 bases, and the junction held 17 bases outside the gene matches. The CDR3 region is CATGGVSLAVANTGELFF. The CDR3 DNA sequence: TGTGCCACCGGGGGAGTTTCGCTAGCGGTTGCGAACACCGGGGAGCTGTTTTTT.

The rearrangement uses TRBV21-1 and TRBJ2-5; the table's D call TRBD1 went unverified against the DNA. TRBV21-1 is described as a pseudogene. This CDR3 is built from 17 residues. The CDR3 DNA reads as TGTGCCAGCAAAGCAAACCTTGAAGGGACACAACAAGAGACCCAGTACTTC. This encodes CASKANLEGTQQETQYF.

This clonotype was observed at least ten times. The chain couples TRBV6-1 to TRBJ2-1; TRBD2 aligns across 8 bases. The CDR3 sequence is 13 residues long. The V gene end was trimmed by 9 bases and the J gene end by 5 bases; junction bases not matched to a gene: 6. In germline, CDR1 is MNHNS, CDR2 SASEGT. DNA of the CDR3: TGTGCCAGTACCACTAGCGGTCACAATGAGCAGTTCTTC. This encodes CASTTSGHNEQFF.

V gene TRBV29-1 combines with J gene TRBJ1-2; D is uncertain. This CDR3 region has 12 residues. V was trimmed by 2 bases and J by 8 bases, leaving 12 bases between them. Per the germline V gene, CDR1 is SQVTM and CDR2 is ANQGSEA. The CDR3 nucleotides read TGCAGCGTTGAATCACAAAGCGCCGGCTACACCTTC. Its translation: CSVESQSAGYTF.

Regarding this clonotype: A read error is possible here, since a much larger clone lies one base away. The CDR3 DNA is TGTACCAGCAGTTACACACAACGGCCCCAGCATTTT. It yields the protein CTSSYTQRPQHF. The V gene is TRBV6-2 or TRBV6-3, the J gene TRBJ1-5, with D unclear. The CDR3 length is 12 residues. Germline V CDR1 and CDR2: MNHEY, SVGEGT.

This clonotype was seen many times. The rearrangement uses TRBV7-6 and TRBJ2-1; TRBD2 agrees at 7 bases. V lost 5 bases to trimming and J lost 6 bases; unmatched junction nucleotides: 16. Germline V gene sequence: CDR1 SGHVS, CDR2 FNYEAQ. The CDR3 is 17 amino acids. CDR3 loop: CASSARSGTITINEQFF. The DNA for the CDR3 is TGTGCCAGCAGCGCTAGATCCGGGACTATAACGATCAATGAGCAGTTCTTC.

This clonotype was counted a few times. The chain recombines TRBV7-6 with TRBJ2-1; D is unresolved. From germline, CDR1 is SGHVS and CDR2 FNYEAQ. The V end was cut by 5 bases, the J end by 6 bases, with 17 bases between. The CDR3 runs to 15 residues. CDR3 DNA sequence: TGTGCCAGCAGCCCGAACGTCCAGCACGGCAATGAGCAGTTCTTC. Protein product: CASSPNVQHGNEQFF.

The table lists this clonotype with a few counts. The rearrangement links TRBV27 to TRBJ2-7; TRBD1 aligns across 9 bases. V dropped 7 bases and J dropped 7; count of bases not matched to a gene: 11. Germline V gene sequence: CDR1 MNHEY, CDR2 SMNVEV (reference sequence). This CDR3 has 14 residues. The DNA for the CDR3 is TGTGCCAGCAAAAGGGGACAGGGTAGTAGAGAGCAGTACTTC. This sequence encodes CASKRGQGSREQYF.

Comments on this clonotype: One end of the junction does not line up with germline, which may come from a read error. The rearrangement links TRBV27 to TRBJ1-5; tentatively, D is TRBD1 (5 bases). The CDR3 has 14 residues. CDR1 MNHEY and CDR2 SMNVEV come from the germline V gene (reference sequence). Written as DNA, the CDR3 is TGTACCAGCAGTTTATCCAGGGCTAATCAGCCCCAGCATTTT. It specifies CTSSLSRANQPQHF.

The chain carries TRBV11-2 and TRBJ2-3; possibly TRBD1 for D (5 bases). Looked up from germline, CDR1 is SGHAT and CDR2 is FQNNGV. Trimming shortened V by 2 bases and J by 4 bases, and 7 bases separated the two germline ends. The CDR3 loop spans 13 amino acids. The CDR3 bases are TGTGCCAGCAGCTTATTGGGGCCAGATACGCAGTATTTT. Its translation: CASSLLGPDTQYF.

The gene calls are TRBV20-1 and TRBJ1-2; 8 bases agree with TRBD1. The CDR3 is 14 residues long. V was clipped by 6 bases and J by 0 bases; unmatched bases: 6. Germline CDR1 reads DFQATT; CDR2 reads SNEGSKA (reference sequence). CDR3 sequence (DNA): TGCAGTGCCTGGGGACAGGCGGCTAACTATGGCTACACCTTC. This codes for CSAWGQAANYGYTF.

Only a few counts were recorded for this clonotype. The chain couples TRBV7-6 to TRBJ2-6, with TRBD2 matching over 11 bases. CDR1 SGHVS and CDR2 FNYEAQ come from the germline V gene. The junction had 6 bases not matched to a gene; V was cut back by 5 bases and J by 0 bases. The CDR3 extends over 18 amino acids. CDR3 amino acids: CASSPGLAGVSGANVLTF. CDR3 sequence (DNA): TGTGCCAGCAGCCCCGGACTAGCGGGCGTCTCTGGGGCCAACGTCCTGACTTTC. Full variable domain (outside the CDR3, taken from reference TRBV7-6 and TRBJ2-6): GAGVSQSPRYKVTKRGQDVALRCDPISGHVSLYWYRQALGQGPEFLTYFNYEAQQDKSGLPNDRFSAERPEGSISTLTIQRTEQRDSAMYRCASSPGLAGVSGANVLTFGAGSRLTVL.

The chain joins TRBV9 to TRBJ2-3, with a possible D match to TRBD1 (6 bases). CDR1 is SGDLS, CDR2 YYNGEE, per germline. V was shortened by 2 bases and J by 0 bases, with 10 bases between the two germline ends. The CDR3 extends over 15 amino acids. Written as DNA, the CDR3 is TGTGCCAGCAGCGTTAACAGGGAGAGCACAGATACGCAGTATTTT. This codes for CASSVNRESTDTQYF.

The gene calls are TRBV7-9 and TRBJ1-1; D is unresolved. Germline V gives CDR1 SEHNR, CDR2 FQNEAQ (reference sequence). Trimming took off 4 bases at V and 0 bases at J, with 12 bases between the two ends. CDR3 size: 15 residues. In DNA, the CDR3 is TGTGCCAGCAGCTCCTTAACGGCGGTGAACACTGAAGCTTTCTTT. Amino acid sequence: CASSSLTAVNTEAFF.

This clonotype was seen only a few times. CDR3 amino acids: CASSPPGTNEQYF. CDR3 sequence (DNA): TGTGCCAGCTCACCACCCGGGACTAACGAGCAGTACTTC. This chain links TRBV18 with TRBJ2-7; 7 nucleotides match TRBD2. Trimming cost V 0 bases and J 5 bases; bases outside gene matches: 1. The CDR3 covers 13 residues. CDR1 is KGHSH and CDR2 is LQKENI in the germline V gene. Full variable domain (missing parts from reference TRBV18 and TRBJ2-7): NAGVMQNPRHLVRRRGQEARLRCSPMKGHSHVYWYRQLPEEGLKFMVYLQKENIIDESGMPKERFSAEFPKEGPSILRIQQVVRGDSAAYFCASSPPGTNEQYFGPGTRLTVT.

This clonotype was seen a handful of times. One junction end does not reproduce the germline sequence, and a read error may be involved. This chain connects TRBV12-3 or TRBV12-4 to TRBJ2-4; D remains unclear. The CDR3 covers 14 residues. DNA of the CDR3: TGTGCCAGCAGTTCAGGCGGATCCAAAAACATTCGGTACTTC. It yields the protein CASSSGGSKNIRYF.

This clonotype has a handful of counts. This chain uses TRBV6-1 with TRBJ1-3; weak D call: TRBD1 (6 bases). Germline loops: CDR1 MNHNS, CDR2 SASEGT. CDR3 size: 15 residues. The V gene lost 11 bases and the J gene lost 1 base, with 18 bases spanning the gap. In DNA form, the CDR3 reads TGTGCCGGGTGGGATGACAGGCTATCTGGAAACACCATATATTTT. This encodes CAGWDDRLSGNTIYF.

This clonotype was observed a few times. The V gene is TRBV28, the J gene TRBJ2-7; D is perhaps TRBD2 (5 bases). The V and J ends lost 7 bases and 4 bases respectively, with 17 bases between them. This CDR3 has 14 residues. The germline gives CDR1 MDHEN, CDR2 SYDVKM. The CDR3 loop reads CASTRSVPGYEQYF. CDR3 nucleotide sequence: TGTGCCAGCACGAGGTCAGTCCCGGGATACGAGCAGTACTTC.

The chain employs TRBV5-1 and TRBJ2-2; 14 bases agree with TRBD2. CDR3 length: 18 amino acids. Per germline, CDR1 SGHRS and CDR2 YFSETQ. V trimming: 0 bases; J trimming: 5 bases; junction bases outside the gene matches: 6. This CDR3 is CASSLVPGLAGVTGELFF. The CDR3 nucleotides read TGCGCCAGCAGCTTGGTACCGGGACTAGCGGGAGTTACCGGGGAGCTGTTTTTT.